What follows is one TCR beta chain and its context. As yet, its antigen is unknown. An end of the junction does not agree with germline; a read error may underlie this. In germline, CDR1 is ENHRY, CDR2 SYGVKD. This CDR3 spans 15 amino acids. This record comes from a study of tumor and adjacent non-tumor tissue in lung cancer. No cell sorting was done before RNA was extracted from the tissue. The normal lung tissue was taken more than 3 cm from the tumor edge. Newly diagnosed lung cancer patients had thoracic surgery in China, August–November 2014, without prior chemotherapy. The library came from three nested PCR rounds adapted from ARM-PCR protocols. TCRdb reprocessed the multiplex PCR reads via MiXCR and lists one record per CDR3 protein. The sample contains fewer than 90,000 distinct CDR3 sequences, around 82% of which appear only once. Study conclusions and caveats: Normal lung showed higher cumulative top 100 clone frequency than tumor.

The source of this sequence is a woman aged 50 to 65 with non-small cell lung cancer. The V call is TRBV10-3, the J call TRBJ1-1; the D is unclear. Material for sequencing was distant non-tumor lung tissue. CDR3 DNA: TGTGCTATCAGCGCCCGGGAGGGAAGGAACACTGAAGCTTTCTTT. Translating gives CAISAREGRNTEAFF.